What follows is one T cell receptor (beta chain) and its context. Its target is not known. The entry originates in a study of T cells after yellow fever vaccination. Whole-study results and caveats: Reappearance after the booster was seen for most primary-vaccination clones, at more than 95% CD4 and 85% to 90% CD8.

The V end lost 5 bases, the J end lost 14 bases, and 18 bases lay between the germline ends. CDR3 length: 12 amino acids. Germline V gives CDR1 SGHTA, CDR2 FQGTGA. Production of TCR cDNA was by 5'RACE template switching, which also added a universal primer site and UMIs. TCRdb itself ran the 5' RACE reads through MiXCR, one entry per CDR3 protein. The repertoire holds just under 600,000 distinct CDR3 sequences, approximately 13% seen once, with about an eighth in the top ten. The sample was PBMCs, taken on the day of the yellow fever booster vaccination. The rearrangement links TRBV7-3 to TRBJ2-5; D is uncertain. The clonotype was recovered from a man younger than 45 who received the YFV17D yellow fever vaccine. CDR3 DNA sequence: TGTGCCAGCAGCCTCGAGACTGGGCCACGTTACTTC. Translating it yields CASSLETGPRYF.